The clone carrying this T cell receptor beta chain was detected once. Its specificity is not known. These data belong to a study of blood T cells in healthy people across ages. Study-wide results and limits: A roughly linear fall in TCR beta diversity per million T cells was seen with increasing age. The unsorted PBMCs prevented any conclusive comparison of naive versus antigen-experienced cells.

Alongside a J-beta primer mix, a sample-barcoded 5' primer served in a second PCR lasting roughly 7 to 11 cycles. Each CDR3 protein gets one entry after TCRdb re-called the 5' RACE reads with MiXCR. The sample consists of 870,000 or so distinct CDR3 sequences, 29% of them appearing once. The CDR3 runs 17 residues. The V gene lost 3 bases and the J gene lost 3 bases, with 18 bases spanning the gap. From germline, CDR1 is SGHTA and CDR2 FQGTGA. This clonotype was sampled from a woman older than 75 in good health. The V and J genes are TRBV7-3 and TRBJ2-1, with D tentatively TRBD1 or TRBD2 (5 bases each). Sequencing used blood. CDR3 sequence (DNA): TGTGCCAGCAGCTTGAGGAACCGGGACCGCAGCTACAATGAGCAGTTCTTC. Translating it yields CASSLRNRDRSYNEQFF. Full variable domain (missing parts from reference TRBV7-3 and TRBJ2-1): GAGVSQTPSNKVTEKGKYVELRCDPISGHTALYWYRQSLGQGPEFLIYFQGTGAADDSGLPNDRFFAVRPEGSVSTLKIQRTERGDSAVYLCASSLRNRDRSYNEQFFGPGTRLTVL.